This T cell receptor (beta chain) is from a study of cytomegalovirus exposure and HLA in healthy donors. Clones were sequenced by immunoSEQ multiplex PCR, and TCRdb holds only the in-frame ones, with some missing. The sample carries roughly 100,000 clones, about 88% recorded once. CDR1 is SGHDN, CDR2 FVKESK, per germline. The CDR3 runs 18 residues. The V end lost 4 bases, the J end lost 5 bases, and 23 bases lay between the germline ends. Sequencing used PBMCs. This sequence originates from a woman under 30 in good health and CMV-seropositive. This chain links TRBV14 with TRBJ2-2; possibly TRBD2 for D (6 bases). CDR3 amino acids: CASSLRRREFQVTGELFF. The CDR3 bases are TGTGCCAGCAGCCTGCGTCGACGGGAGTTCCAAGTAACCGGGGAGCTGTTTTTT.